This TCR beta chain was captured by sequencing in a study of T cell repertoires in cytomegalovirus infection (dated by TCRdb to about 2019). Background for the entire study: The peptide stimulations were aimed at well-studied HLA-B-restricted epitopes as well as recently identified HLA-C-restricted CMV epitopes, whose presentation resists viral immunomodulation. Because public TCR beta signatures pointed to carriage of CMV infection together with the matching HLA type, the HLA type of each donor mattered for the analysis. Study-wide conclusions, independent of this receptor: The ex vivo response was dominated by HLA-C-restricted CMV-specific TCR beta clonotypes, which also provided the single most frequent clonotype in two of eight donors. In both this cohort and an independent cohort of 350 or so donors, the cumulative frequency of public TCR beta family members distinguished carriers of CMV infection plus the relevant HLA type.

On this clonotype: No cognate antigen has been identified for it. One base away there is no much larger clone; base qualities are not given.

The sample's treatment or condition label is to be understood as: in vitro stimulation with specific CMV peptide epitopes to enrich CMV-specific T cells. V is pruned by 5 bases and J by 2 bases, leaving 3 bases of the junction without a gene match. CDR1 and CDR2, looked up from the germline V gene (reference sequence), are MNHEY and SMNVEV. From cysteine to phenylalanine, the CDR3 is 15 amino acids long. The retained sequence is limited to the CDR3, 45 bases, with the frame set at the first base. This sample was sequenced with an Illumina HiSeq 1500. Clones were called with MiXCR by TCRdb after fastp trimmed the public reads at Q25, and only in-frame beta chains were retained. CDR3 protein sequences are deduplicated, and each keeps its most common genes and DNA. Counted in this sample were under 850,000 distinct CDR3 sequences; roughly a third of them appeared once. Together, the top ten hold over 15% of the sample.

In this chain, TRBV27 is recombined with TRBJ2-1, and TRBD1 matches 10 of the central bases. The TCR originated in a human donor in good health (CMV status not recorded). Some clones in this sample may be carry-over from other donors' samples. The sequencing here drew on cultured PBMCs, taken from culture after CMV antigen stimulation. The CDR3 corresponds to CASSADRGPYNEQFF. At the DNA level, the sequence is TGTGCCAGCAGTGCCGACAGGGGGCCCTACAATGAGCAGTTCTTC.